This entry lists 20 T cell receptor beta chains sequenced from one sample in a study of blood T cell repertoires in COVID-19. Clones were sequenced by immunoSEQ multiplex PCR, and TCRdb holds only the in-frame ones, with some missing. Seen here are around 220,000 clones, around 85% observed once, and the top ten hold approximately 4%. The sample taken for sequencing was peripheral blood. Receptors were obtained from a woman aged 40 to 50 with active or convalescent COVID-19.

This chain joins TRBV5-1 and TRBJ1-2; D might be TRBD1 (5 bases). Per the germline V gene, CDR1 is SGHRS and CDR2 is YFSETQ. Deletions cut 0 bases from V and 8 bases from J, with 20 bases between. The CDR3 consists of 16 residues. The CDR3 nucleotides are TGCGCCAGCAGCTTGGACCCCGGCGGGGGTCGGGGGGGCTACACCTTC. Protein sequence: CASSLDPGGGRGGYTF.

The CDR3 sequence is CASRGTGGGYTF. CDR3 DNA: TGTGCCAGCAGAGGGACAGGAGGAGGCTACACCTTC. V usage is TRBV6-4 and J usage is TRBJ1-2; TRBD1 matches at 8 bases. Germline values: CDR1 MRHNA, CDR2 SNTAGT. The ends lost 6 bases at V and 8 bases at J; junction bases unmatched: 5. The CDR3 extends over 12 amino acids.

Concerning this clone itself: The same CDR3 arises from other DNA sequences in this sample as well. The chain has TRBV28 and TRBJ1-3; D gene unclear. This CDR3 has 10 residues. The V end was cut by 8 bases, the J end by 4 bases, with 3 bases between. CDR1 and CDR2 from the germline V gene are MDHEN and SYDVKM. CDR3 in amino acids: CASSGNTIYF. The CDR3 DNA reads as TGTGCCAGCTCAGGAAACACCATATATTTT.

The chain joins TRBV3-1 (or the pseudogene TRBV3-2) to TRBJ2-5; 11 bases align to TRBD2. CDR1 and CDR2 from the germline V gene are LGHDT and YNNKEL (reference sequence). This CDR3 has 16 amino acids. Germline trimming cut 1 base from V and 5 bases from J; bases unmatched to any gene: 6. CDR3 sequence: CASSQALAGVVETQYF. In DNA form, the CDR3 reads TGTGCCAGCAGCCAAGCACTAGCGGGGGTGGTGGAGACCCAGTACTTC.

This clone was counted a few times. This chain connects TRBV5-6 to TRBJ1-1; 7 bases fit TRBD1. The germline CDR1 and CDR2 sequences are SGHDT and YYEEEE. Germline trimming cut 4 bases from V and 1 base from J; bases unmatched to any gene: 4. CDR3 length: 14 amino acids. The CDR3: CASSRTGRNTEAFF. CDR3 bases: TGTGCCAGCAGCCGGACAGGACGGAACACTGAAGCTTTCTTT.

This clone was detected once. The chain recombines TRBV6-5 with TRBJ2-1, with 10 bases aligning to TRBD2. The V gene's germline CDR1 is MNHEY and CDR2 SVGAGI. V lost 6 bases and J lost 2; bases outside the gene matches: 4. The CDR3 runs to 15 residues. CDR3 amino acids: CASRPLAGAYNEQFF. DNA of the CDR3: TGTGCCAGCAGACCTCTAGCGGGGGCCTACAATGAGCAGTTCTTC.

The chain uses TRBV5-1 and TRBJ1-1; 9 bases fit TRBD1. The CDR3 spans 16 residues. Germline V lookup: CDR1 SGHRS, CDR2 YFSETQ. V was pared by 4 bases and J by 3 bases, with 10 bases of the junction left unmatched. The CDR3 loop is CASSPSRDRVYTEAFF. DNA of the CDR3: TGCGCCAGCAGCCCTAGCCGGGACAGGGTGTACACTGAAGCTTTCTTT.

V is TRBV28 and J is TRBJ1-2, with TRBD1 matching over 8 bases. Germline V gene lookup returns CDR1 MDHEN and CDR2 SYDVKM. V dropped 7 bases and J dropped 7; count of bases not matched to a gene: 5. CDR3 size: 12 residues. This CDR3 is CASNWGQAGYTF. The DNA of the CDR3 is TGTGCCAGCAATTGGGGACAGGCTGGCTACACCTTC.

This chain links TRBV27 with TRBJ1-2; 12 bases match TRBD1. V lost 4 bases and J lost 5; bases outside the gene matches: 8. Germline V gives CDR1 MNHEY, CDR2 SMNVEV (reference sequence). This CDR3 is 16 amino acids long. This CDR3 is CASSSPGQGAGYGYTF. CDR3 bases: TGTGCCAGCAGTTCTCCGGGACAGGGGGCTGGGTATGGCTACACCTTC.

DNA for the CDR3: TGTGCCAGCAGAGCCCAGACAGGGGCCGGGGAGCTGTTTTTT. Its translation: CASRAQTGAGELFF. This chain connects TRBV6-5 to TRBJ2-2, with TRBD1 matching 8 bases. Per the germline V gene, CDR1 is MNHEY and CDR2 is SVGAGI. The ends lost 6 bases at V and 6 bases at J; junction bases unmatched: 6. The CDR3 covers 14 residues.

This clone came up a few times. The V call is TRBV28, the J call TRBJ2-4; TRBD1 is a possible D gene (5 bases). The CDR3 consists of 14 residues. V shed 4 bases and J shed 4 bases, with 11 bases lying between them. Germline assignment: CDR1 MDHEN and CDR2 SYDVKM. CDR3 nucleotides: TGTGCCAGCAGTTATACGACAGCAAAAAACATTCAGTACTTC. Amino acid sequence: CASSYTTAKNIQYF.

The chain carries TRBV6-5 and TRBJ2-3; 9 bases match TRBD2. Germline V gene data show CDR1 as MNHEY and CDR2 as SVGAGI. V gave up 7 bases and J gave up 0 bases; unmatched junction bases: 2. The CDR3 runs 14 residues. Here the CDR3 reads CASNLAGSTDTQYF. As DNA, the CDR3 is TGTGCCAGCAACCTAGCGGGAAGCACAGATACGCAGTATTTT.

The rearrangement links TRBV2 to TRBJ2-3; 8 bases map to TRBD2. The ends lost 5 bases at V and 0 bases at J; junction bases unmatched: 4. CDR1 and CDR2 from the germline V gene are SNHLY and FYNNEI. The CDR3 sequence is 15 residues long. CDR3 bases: TGTGCCAGCAGTCTAAGGACTAGCAGCACAGATACGCAGTATTTT. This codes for CASSLRTSSTDTQYF.

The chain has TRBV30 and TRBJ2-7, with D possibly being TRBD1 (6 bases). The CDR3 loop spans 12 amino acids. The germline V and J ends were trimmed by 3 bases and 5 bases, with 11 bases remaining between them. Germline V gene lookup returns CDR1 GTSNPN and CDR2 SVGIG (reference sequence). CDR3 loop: CAWSPGAHEQYF. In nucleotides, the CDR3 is TGTGCCTGGAGCCCAGGGGCCCACGAGCAGTACTTC.

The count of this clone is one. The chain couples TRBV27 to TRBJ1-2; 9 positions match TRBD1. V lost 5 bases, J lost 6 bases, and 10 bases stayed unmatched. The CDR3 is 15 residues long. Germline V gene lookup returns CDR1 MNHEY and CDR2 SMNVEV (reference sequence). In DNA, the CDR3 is TGTGCCAGCAGTCCCTATGGGACAGGGCATGATGGCTACACCTTC. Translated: CASSPYGTGHDGYTF.

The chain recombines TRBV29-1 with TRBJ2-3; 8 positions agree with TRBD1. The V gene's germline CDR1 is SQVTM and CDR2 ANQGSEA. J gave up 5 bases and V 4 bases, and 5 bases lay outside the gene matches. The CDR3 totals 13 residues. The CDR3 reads CSVGDRYIDTQYF. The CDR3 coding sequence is TGCAGCGTTGGGGACAGGTACATAGATACGCAGTATTTT.

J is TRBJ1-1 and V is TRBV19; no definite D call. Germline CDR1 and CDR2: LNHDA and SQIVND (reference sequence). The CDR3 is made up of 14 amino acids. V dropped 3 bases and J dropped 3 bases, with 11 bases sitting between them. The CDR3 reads CASSIRHSDTEAFF. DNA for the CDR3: TGTGCCAGTAGTATTCGCCATTCGGACACTGAAGCTTTCTTT.

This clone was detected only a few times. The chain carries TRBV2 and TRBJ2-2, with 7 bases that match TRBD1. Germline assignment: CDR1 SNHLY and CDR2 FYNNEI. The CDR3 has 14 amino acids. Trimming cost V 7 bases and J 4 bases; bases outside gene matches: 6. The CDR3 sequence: CASTETGITGELFF. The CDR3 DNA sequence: TGTGCCAGCACCGAGACAGGGATCACCGGGGAGCTGTTTTTT.

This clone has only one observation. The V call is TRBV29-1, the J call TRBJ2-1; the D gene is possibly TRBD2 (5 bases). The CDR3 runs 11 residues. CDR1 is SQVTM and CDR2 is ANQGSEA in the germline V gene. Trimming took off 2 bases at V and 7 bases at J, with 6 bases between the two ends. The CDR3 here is CSVESGNEQFF. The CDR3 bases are TGCAGCGTTGAATCGGGAAATGAGCAGTTCTTC.

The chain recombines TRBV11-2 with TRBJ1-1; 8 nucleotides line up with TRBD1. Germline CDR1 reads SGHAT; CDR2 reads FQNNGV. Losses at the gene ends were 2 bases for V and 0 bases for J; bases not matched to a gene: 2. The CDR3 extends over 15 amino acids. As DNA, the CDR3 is TGTGCCAGCAGCTTACGACAGGGGTTGAACACTGAAGCTTTCTTT. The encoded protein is CASSLRQGLNTEAFF.